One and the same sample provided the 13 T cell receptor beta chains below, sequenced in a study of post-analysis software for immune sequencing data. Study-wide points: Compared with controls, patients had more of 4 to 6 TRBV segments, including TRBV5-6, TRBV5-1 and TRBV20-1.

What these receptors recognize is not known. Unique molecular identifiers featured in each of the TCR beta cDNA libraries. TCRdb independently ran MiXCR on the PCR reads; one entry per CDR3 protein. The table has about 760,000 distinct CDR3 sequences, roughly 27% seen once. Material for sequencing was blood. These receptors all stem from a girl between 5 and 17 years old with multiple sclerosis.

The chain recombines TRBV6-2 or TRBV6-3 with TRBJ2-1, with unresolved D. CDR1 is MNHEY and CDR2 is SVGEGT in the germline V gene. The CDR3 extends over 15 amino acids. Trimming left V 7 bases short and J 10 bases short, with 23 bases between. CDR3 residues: CASTDPRLNNYEQFF. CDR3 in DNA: TGTGCCAGCACCGATCCCCGACTGAACAACTACGAGCAGTTCTTC.

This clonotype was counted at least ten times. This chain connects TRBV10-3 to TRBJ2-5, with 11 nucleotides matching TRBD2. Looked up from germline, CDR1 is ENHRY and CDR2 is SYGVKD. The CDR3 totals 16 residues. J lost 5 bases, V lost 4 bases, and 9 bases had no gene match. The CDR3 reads CAISASGGPRGETQYF. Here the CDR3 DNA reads TGTGCCATCAGTGCTAGCGGGGGGCCCCGCGGGGAGACCCAGTACTTC.

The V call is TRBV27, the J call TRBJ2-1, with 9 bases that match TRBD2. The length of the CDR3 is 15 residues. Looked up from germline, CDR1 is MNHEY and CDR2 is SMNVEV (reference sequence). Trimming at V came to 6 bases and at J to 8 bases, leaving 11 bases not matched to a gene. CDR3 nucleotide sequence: TGTGCCAGCAGCGAGGGCGGGAGGGCTTCGGATGAGCAGTTCTTC. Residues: CASSEGGRASDEQFF.

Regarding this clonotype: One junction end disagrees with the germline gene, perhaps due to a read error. The CDR3 bases are TGTGCCGGCAGCCCGCCAGCCAGGATAAACTATGGCTACACCTTC. As protein: CAGSPPARINYGYTF. This chain joins TRBV5-6 and TRBJ1-2, with D unresolved. This CDR3 contains 15 residues. Germline lookup yields CDR1 SGHDT and CDR2 YYEEEE. The whole variable domain, remainder taken from reference TRBV5-6 and TRBJ1-2, is DAGVTQSPTHLIKTRGQQVTLRCSPKSGHDTVSWYQQALGQGPQFIFQYYEEEERQRGNFPDRFSGHQFPNYSSELNVNALLLGDSALYLCAGSPPARINYGYTFGSGTRLTVV.

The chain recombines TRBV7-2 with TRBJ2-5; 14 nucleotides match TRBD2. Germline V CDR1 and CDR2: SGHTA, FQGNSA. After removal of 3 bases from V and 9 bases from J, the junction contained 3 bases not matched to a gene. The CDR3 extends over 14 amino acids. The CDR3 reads CASSLGLAGAAQYF. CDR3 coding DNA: TGTGCCAGCAGCTTGGGACTAGCGGGGGCGGCCCAGTACTTC.

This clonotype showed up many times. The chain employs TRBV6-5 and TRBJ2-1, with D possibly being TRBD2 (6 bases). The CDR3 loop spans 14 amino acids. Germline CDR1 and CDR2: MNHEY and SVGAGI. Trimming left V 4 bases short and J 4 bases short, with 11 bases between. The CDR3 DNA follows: TGTGCCAGCAGTTCGCGGGGCCCTTACAATGAGCAGTTCTTC. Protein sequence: CASSSRGPYNEQFF.

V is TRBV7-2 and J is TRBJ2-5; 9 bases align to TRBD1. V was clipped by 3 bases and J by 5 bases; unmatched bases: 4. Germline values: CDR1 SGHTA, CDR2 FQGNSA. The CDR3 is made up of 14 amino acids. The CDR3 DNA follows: TGTGCCAGCAGCTTGAACAGGGGGCCGGAGACCCAGTACTTC. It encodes CASSLNRGPETQYF.

The CDR3 coding sequence is TGCAGTGCTAGAGATGGCGGAGCCGGCACAGATACGCAGTATTTT. It specifies CSARDGGAGTDTQYF. V and J are TRBV20-1 and TRBJ2-3; D gene uncertain. Germline CDR1 reads DFQATT; CDR2 reads SNEGSKA (reference sequence). This CDR3 is built from 15 residues. Trimming left V 0 bases short and J 1 base short, with 11 bases between.

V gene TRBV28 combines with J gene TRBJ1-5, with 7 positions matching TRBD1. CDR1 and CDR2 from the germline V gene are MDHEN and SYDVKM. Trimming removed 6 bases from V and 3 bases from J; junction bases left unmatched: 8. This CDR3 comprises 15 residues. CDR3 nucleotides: TGTGCCAGCAGCCCGGACAGGACCGCCAATCAGCCCCAGCATTTT. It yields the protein CASSPDRTANQPQHF. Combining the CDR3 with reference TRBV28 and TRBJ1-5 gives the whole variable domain DVKVTQSSRYLVKRTGEKVFLECVQDMDHENMFWYRQDPGLGLRLIYFSYDVKMKEKGDIPEGYSVSREKKERFSLILESASTNQTSMYLCASSPDRTANQPQHFGDGTRLSIL.

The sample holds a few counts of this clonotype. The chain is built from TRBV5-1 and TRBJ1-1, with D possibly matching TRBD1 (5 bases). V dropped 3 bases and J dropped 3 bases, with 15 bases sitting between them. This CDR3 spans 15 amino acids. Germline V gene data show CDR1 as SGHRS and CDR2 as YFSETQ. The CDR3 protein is CASSSQLGGDTEAFF. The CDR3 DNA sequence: TGCGCCAGCAGCTCGCAACTGGGGGGGGACACTGAAGCTTTCTTT.

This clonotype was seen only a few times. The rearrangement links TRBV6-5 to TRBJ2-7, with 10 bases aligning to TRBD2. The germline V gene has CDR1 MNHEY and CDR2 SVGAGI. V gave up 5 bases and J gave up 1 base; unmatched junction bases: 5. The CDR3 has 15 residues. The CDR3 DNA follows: TGTGCCAGCAGTGACCTAGCGGGAGTTTCCTACGAGCAGTACTTC. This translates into CASSDLAGVSYEQYF.

CDR3 DNA: TGTGCCAGCTCAGCCGGCGGGGTTGAAGCTTTCTTT. Protein sequence: CASSAGGVEAFF. This chain uses TRBV18 with TRBJ1-1; D ambiguous. V was shortened by 5 bases and J by 7 bases, with 11 bases between the two germline ends. Germline V lookup: CDR1 KGHSH, CDR2 LQKENI. CDR3 size: 12 residues. The entire variable domain, with the rest obtained from reference TRBV18 and TRBJ1-1, is as follows: NAGVMQNPRHLVRRRGQEARLRCSPMKGHSHVYWYRQLPEEGLKFMVYLQKENIIDESGMPKERFSAEFPKEGPSILRIQQVVRGDSAAYFCASSAGGVEAFFGQGTRLTVV.

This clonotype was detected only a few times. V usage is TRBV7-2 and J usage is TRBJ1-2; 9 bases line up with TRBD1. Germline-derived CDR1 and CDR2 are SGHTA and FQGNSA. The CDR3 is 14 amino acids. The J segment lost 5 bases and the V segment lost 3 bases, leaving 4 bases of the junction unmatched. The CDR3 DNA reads TGTGCCAGCAGCTTGTGGGACAGGGCATATGGCTACACCTTC. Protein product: CASSLWDRAYGYTF.